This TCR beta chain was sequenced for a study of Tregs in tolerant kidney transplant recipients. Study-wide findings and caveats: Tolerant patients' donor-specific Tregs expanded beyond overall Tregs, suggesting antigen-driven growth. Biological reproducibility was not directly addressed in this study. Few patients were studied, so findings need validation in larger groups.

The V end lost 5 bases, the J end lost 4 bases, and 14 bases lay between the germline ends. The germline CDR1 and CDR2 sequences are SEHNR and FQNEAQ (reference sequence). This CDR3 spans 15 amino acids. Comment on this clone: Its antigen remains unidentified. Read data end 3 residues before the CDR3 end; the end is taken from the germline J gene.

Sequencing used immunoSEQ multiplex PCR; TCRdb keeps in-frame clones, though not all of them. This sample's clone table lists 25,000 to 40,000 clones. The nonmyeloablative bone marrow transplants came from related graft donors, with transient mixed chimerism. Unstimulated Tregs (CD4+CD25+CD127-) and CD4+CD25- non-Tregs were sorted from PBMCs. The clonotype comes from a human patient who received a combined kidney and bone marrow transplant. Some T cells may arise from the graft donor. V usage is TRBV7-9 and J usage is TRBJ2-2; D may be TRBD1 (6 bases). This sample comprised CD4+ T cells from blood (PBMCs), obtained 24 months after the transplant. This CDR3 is CASSLVGGTTGELFF. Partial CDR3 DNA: TGTGCCAGCAGCCTGGTTGGGGGCACCACCGGGGAG.